This T cell receptor (beta chain) was identified in a study of blood T cell repertoires in COVID-19. About the research overall: Some COVID-19 samples were acute and others convalescent; all came from the United States, Italy and Spain. T cells, B-cell-depleted T cells, or PBMCs supplied cDNA or gDNA.

Authors' processing steps: Reference gene primers were amplified, and this amplification served to estimate nucleated cell counts. The method was immunoSEQ multiplex PCR; TCRdb's version includes in-frame clones alone and lacks a portion of them. The DNA gave D and trimming, while V, J and clone size come from that table. Of 17,000 or so clones detected, about nine tenths appear once; the ten largest clones hold around 17%. The V gene's germline CDR1 is MNHEY and CDR2 SVGEGT. J was trimmed by 2 bases and V by 6 bases; bases with no gene match: 5. The CDR3 has 14 residues. This clonotype originated in a man aged 50 to 60 with active COVID-19. The chain uses TRBV6-2 or TRBV6-3 and TRBJ2-3, with 7 positions matching TRBD2. Sequencing was done on a sample of peripheral blood. The CDR3 DNA is TGTGCCAGCAGCTGGGGAGGGGCCACAGATACGCAGTATTTT. Its translation is CASSWGGATDTQYF.